The 29 T cell receptor beta chains given below trace back to one sample, sequenced in a study of neoadjuvant anti-PD-1 for oral cavity cancer. The protocol was immunoSEQ multiplex PCR, while the TCRdb copy is restricted to in-frame clones and leaves out a portion. The top ten hold roughly 4% of the sample, which has 30,000 to 35,000 clones, just under 90% seen once. The source material was PBMCs, sampled before nivolumab (anti-PD-1) treatment. The receptor set was obtained from a person aged 35-79 years with oral cavity squamous cell carcinoma.

In its sample, this clone was seen once. The chain employs TRBV10-3 and TRBJ2-3; tentative D call: TRBD1 (6 bases). V dropped 10 bases and J dropped 7 bases, with 18 bases sitting between them. Germline V gene lookup returns CDR1 ENHRY and CDR2 SYGVKD. CDR3 length: 13 amino acids. The CDR3 sequence: CATKSSRGYTQYF. CDR3 DNA sequence: TGTGCCACGAAGTCCTCCAGGGGTTATACGCAGTATTTT.

This chain connects TRBV5-1 to TRBJ2-7; no clear D. V was pared by 0 bases and J by 2 bases, with 18 bases between. The CDR3 length is 17 residues. Germline V gives CDR1 SGHRS, CDR2 YFSETQ. CDR3 amino acids: CASSLENWSAYPYEQYF. In DNA, the CDR3 is TGCGCCAGCAGCTTGGAAAACTGGAGTGCCTATCCCTACGAGCAGTACTTC.

This sequence joins TRBV4-3 and TRBJ2-7; the match to TRBD1 covers 8 bases. The CDR3 is 14 amino acids. Looked up from germline, CDR1 is LGHNA and CDR2 is YSLEER. The ends lost 1 base at V and 5 bases at J; junction bases unmatched: 4. CDR3: CASSQVADRDEQYF. CDR3 in DNA: TGCGCCAGCAGCCAAGTTGCGGACAGGGACGAGCAGTACTTC.

The chain has TRBV6-1 and TRBJ2-7, with TRBD1 as a possible D gene (5 bases). The length of the CDR3 is 13 residues. CDR1 and CDR2 from the germline V gene are MNHNS and SASEGT. V was clipped by 2 bases and J by 5 bases, with 10 bases between them. The CDR3 sequence is CASSELGRDEQYF. The CDR3 DNA reads as TGTGCCAGCAGTGAATTAGGCAGGGACGAGCAGTACTTC.

The rearrangement joins TRBV6-5 to TRBJ2-5; D is unresolved. Looked up from germline, CDR1 is MNHEY and CDR2 is SVGAGI. The CDR3 loop spans 12 amino acids. With 6 bases removed from V and 0 bases from J, the gap between germline ends came to 5 bases. The chain's CDR3 is CASSRYQETQYF. The CDR3 DNA is TGTGCCAGCAGCCGGTACCAAGAGACCCAGTACTTC.

V and J are TRBV5-1 and TRBJ1-2; D may be TRBD1 (6 bases). Germline loops: CDR1 SGHRS, CDR2 YFSETQ. V was clipped by 4 bases and J by 8 bases, with 15 bases between them. This CDR3 is built from 13 residues. The CDR3 loop reads CASSLTGFEGYTF. CDR3 DNA sequence: TGCGCCAGCAGCCTTACAGGGTTTGAGGGCTACACCTTC.

The chain couples TRBV10-2 to TRBJ2-7, with D possibly TRBD2 on 6 matching bases. The CDR3 runs 13 residues. Germline values: CDR1 WSHSY, CDR2 SAAADI. The V end lost 6 bases, the J end lost 0 bases, and 9 bases lay between the germline ends. As DNA, the CDR3 is TGCGCCAGCAGGGCGGGGAGCTCCTACGAGCAGTACTTC. Its protein is CASRAGSSYEQYF.

This chain uses TRBV5-6 with TRBJ1-6; no reliable D call. CDR1 SGHDT and CDR2 YYEEEE come from the germline V gene. The V and J ends lost 0 bases and 5 bases respectively, with 6 bases between them. CDR3 length: 14 residues. The CDR3 DNA is TGTGCCAGCAGCTTGGACCCTAATAATTCACCCCTCCACTTT. This sequence encodes CASSLDPNNSPLHF.

The J gene is TRBJ2-7, the V gene TRBV28, with no clear D. The germline V and J ends were trimmed by 5 bases and 0 bases, with 11 bases remaining between them. This CDR3 region has 14 residues. Germline V CDR1 and CDR2: MDHEN, SYDVKM. The CDR3 spells CASSISLSSYEQYF. The CDR3 region has the DNA TGTGCCAGCAGTATTAGCCTTAGCTCCTACGAGCAGTACTTC.

The CDR3 protein is CASRTSGGAFEQFF. Here the CDR3 DNA reads TGCGCCAGCCGGACTAGCGGGGGGGCCTTTGAGCAGTTCTTC. This chain links TRBV10-2 with TRBJ2-1; 15 positions agree with TRBD2. The CDR3 has 14 residues. V lost 8 bases to trimming and J lost 9 bases; unmatched junction nucleotides: 5. Germline V lookup: CDR1 WSHSY, CDR2 SAAADI.

This clone is judged medium-sized. The chain is built from TRBV6-4 and TRBJ2-3; 8 bases are shared with TRBD2. V dropped 6 bases and J dropped 0; count of bases not matched to a gene: 5. Germline-derived CDR1 and CDR2 are MRHNA and SNTAGT. The CDR3 sequence is 15 residues long. DNA of the CDR3: TGTGCCAGCAGCCCTGCTAGCGGGAGCACAGATACGCAGTATTTT. It is translated as CASSPASGSTDTQYF.

This chain connects TRBV6-5 to TRBJ2-7; D is possibly TRBD1 (6 bases). With 0 bases removed from V and 2 bases from J, the gap between germline ends came to 14 bases. In germline, CDR1 is MNHEY, CDR2 SVGAGI. The CDR3 contains 16 residues. CDR3 in amino acids: CASSYSIPGQTYEQYF. CDR3 sequence (DNA): TGTGCCAGCAGTTACTCAATCCCCGGACAGACCTACGAGCAGTACTTC.

V gene TRBV10-3 combines with J gene TRBJ1-5; 7 positions agree with TRBD1. The trim removed 9 bases at V and 1 base at J, leaving 6 bases unmatched. Germline CDR1 and CDR2: ENHRY and SYGVKD. The length of the CDR3 is 14 residues. CDR3 DNA sequence: TGTGCCATTTGGACAGGAGCGAGCAATCAGCCCCAGCATTTT. Translated: CAIWTGASNQPQHF.

The rearrangement joins TRBV28 to TRBJ2-7; unclear D gene. CDR3 length: 12 residues. In germline, CDR1 is MDHEN, CDR2 SYDVKM. V lost 6 bases, J lost 0 bases, and 6 bases lay in between. The DNA of the CDR3 is TGTGCCAGCAGGCGCTCCTCCTACGAGCAGTACTTC. Translating gives CASRRSSYEQYF.

CDR3 protein: CASSLTGSSEKLFF. In nucleotides, the CDR3 is TGTGCCAGCAGTTTGACAGGGAGTTCTGAAAAACTGTTTTTT. This chain uses TRBV6-5 with TRBJ1-4, with 7 bases lining up with TRBD1. Germline CDR1 MNHEY, CDR2 SVGAGI. The CDR3 is 14 amino acids. V shed 4 bases, J shed 7 bases, and the junction held 6 bases outside the gene matches.

Only one count was recorded for this clone. The chain joins TRBV9 to TRBJ1-2; D uncertain. V was trimmed by 4 bases and J by 4 bases, leaving 14 bases between them. The CDR3 contains 14 residues. Germline CDR1 is SGDLS and CDR2 is YYNGEE. The CDR3, as DNA: TGTGCCAGCAGCCAATCTGGGGATCTCTATGGCTACACCTTC. This encodes CASSQSGDLYGYTF.

The genes are TRBV5-5 and TRBJ2-3; possibly TRBD1 for D (5 bases). The germline V and J ends were trimmed by 9 bases and 0 bases, with 11 bases remaining between them. The CDR3 loop spans 13 amino acids. Germline-derived CDR1 and CDR2 are SGHKS and YYEKEE (reference sequence). The CDR3 protein is CATLRQSTDTQYF. In DNA, the CDR3 is TGTGCCACCCTCCGACAGAGCACAGATACGCAGTATTTT.

V and J are TRBV7-9 and TRBJ1-6; TRBD1 is a possible D gene (5 bases). This CDR3 contains 14 residues. V lost 4 bases, J lost 6 bases, and 10 bases lay in between. Germline values: CDR1 SEHNR, CDR2 FQNEAQ (reference sequence). In nucleotides, the CDR3 is TGTGCCAGCAGCTCCGGGACCGGTAATTCACCCCTCCACTTT. This sequence encodes CASSSGTGNSPLHF. The full variable domain, with the rest looked up from reference TRBV7-9 and TRBJ1-6, is DTGVSQNPRHKITKRGQNVTFRCDPISEHNRLYWYRQTLGQGPEFLTYFQNEAQLEKSRLLSDRFSAERPKGSFSTLEIQRTEQGDSAMYLCASSSGTGNSPLHFGNGTRLTVT.

This clone was counted a few times. V and J are TRBV5-4 and TRBJ1-1; weak D call: TRBD1 (5 bases). Germline CDR1 SGHNT, CDR2 YYREEE (reference sequence). V lost 0 bases to trimming and J lost 1 base, with 10 bases between them. This CDR3 is 15 amino acids long. The DNA for the CDR3 is TGTGCCAGCAGCTTGGGGGTCAGGGAGAACACTGAAGCTTTCTTT. Residues: CASSLGVRENTEAFF.

The chain employs TRBV7-2 and TRBJ2-5, with D possibly matching TRBD2 (6 bases). Germline V CDR1 and CDR2: SGHTA, FQGNSA. CDR3 length: 15 residues. V gave up 7 bases and J gave up 5 bases, with 20 bases separating them. CDR3 sequence: CASTLTRTGRETQYF. The CDR3 bases are TGTGCCAGCACCCTAACGAGGACGGGGAGGGAGACCCAGTACTTC. The entire variable domain, with the rest obtained from reference TRBV7-2 and TRBJ2-5, is as follows: GAGVSQSPSNKVTEKGKDVELRCDPISGHTALYWYRQSLGQGLEFLIYFQGNSAPDKSGLPSDRFSAERTGGSVSTLTIQRTQQEDSAVYLCASTLTRTGRETQYFGPGTRLLVL.

This sequence joins TRBV7-6 and TRBJ1-6, with 8 bases matching TRBD1. The CDR3 extends over 14 amino acids. CDR1 SGHVS and CDR2 FNYEAQ come from the germline V gene. J gave up 5 bases and V 6 bases, and 3 bases lay outside the gene matches. The CDR3 bases are TGTGCCAGCAGAAGGACAGGGAATAATTCACCCCTCCACTTT. Encoded protein: CASRRTGNNSPLHF. Together with reference TRBV7-6 and TRBJ1-6, the CDR3 gives the full variable domain: GAGVSQSPRYKVTKRGQDVALRCDPISGHVSLYWYRQALGQGPEFLTYFNYEAQQDKSGLPNDRFSAERPEGSISTLTIQRTEQRDSAMYRCASRRTGNNSPLHFGNGTRLTVT.

This chain links TRBV4-1 with TRBJ1-1; the D gene is possibly TRBD1 (6 bases). Trimming removed 2 bases at V and 4 bases at J, with 17 bases between. The V gene's germline CDR1 is MGHRA and CDR2 YSYEKL. This CDR3 contains 16 residues. CDR3: CASSQSRDNYPTEAFF. CDR3 DNA sequence: TGCGCCAGCAGCCAATCGCGGGACAATTATCCCACTGAAGCTTTCTTT.

The V gene is TRBV30, the J gene TRBJ2-1; TRBD2 aligns across 7 bases. This CDR3 has 13 residues. Germline-derived CDR1 and CDR2 are GTSNPN and SVGIG (reference sequence). V lost 0 bases and J lost 12; bases outside the gene matches: 8. CDR3 protein: CAWSVRWDYGQFF. The CDR3 DNA sequence: TGTGCCTGGAGTGTACGATGGGACTATGGGCAGTTCTTC.

The CDR3 sequence is CASSVGQSNEQFF. The CDR3 bases are TGCGCCAGCAGTGTGGGGCAGAGCAATGAGCAGTTCTTC. The chain recombines TRBV10-2 with TRBJ2-1; D is perhaps TRBD1 (5 bases). Between the trimmed V and J ends, which lost 4 bases and 6 bases, there was a span of 10 bases. This CDR3 is 13 amino acids long. Germline values: CDR1 WSHSY, CDR2 SAAADI.

The table lists this clone with a count of one. The chain uses TRBV23-1 and TRBJ1-5; no clear D gene. TRBV23-1 is recorded as an ORF, its role being uncertain. The CDR3 extends over 18 amino acids. Between the trimmed V and J ends, which lost 6 bases and 4 bases, there was a span of 25 bases. The DNA for the CDR3 is TGCGCCAGCAGCCCAAGTGGGTCTTCCCCGTCGGGAAATCAGCCCCAGCATTTT. This sequence encodes CASSPSGSSPSGNQPQHF.

J is TRBJ1-1 and V is TRBV10-3; D is ambiguous. Germline V CDR1 and CDR2: ENHRY, SYGVKD. This CDR3 region has 14 residues. V lost 2 bases, J lost 1 base, and 8 bases lay in between. CDR3 DNA: TGTGCCATCAGTGAGATTTACAGGAACACTGAAGCTTTCTTT. Translation: CAISEIYRNTEAFF.

This sequence joins TRBV10-3 and TRBJ1-5, with D unclear. V lost 0 bases, J lost 3 bases, and 9 bases lay in between. Germline CDR1 is ENHRY and CDR2 is SYGVKD. This CDR3 comprises 15 residues. The CDR3: CAISESGPINQPQHF. The DNA for the CDR3 is TGTGCCATCAGTGAGTCGGGTCCTATCAATCAGCCCCAGCATTTT.

This chain links TRBV21-1 with TRBJ1-5. TRBV21-1 is given as a pseudogene. This CDR3 region has 14 residues. As DNA, the CDR3 is TGTGCCAGCACTTCTCAGGGGGGGAATCAGCCCCAGCATTTT. Protein product: CASTSQGGNQPQHF.

The V and J genes are TRBV6-6 and TRBJ2-1, with TRBD1 identical over 9 bases. Germline-derived CDR1 and CDR2 are MNHNY and SVGAGI (reference sequence). The CDR3 sequence is 16 residues long. V trimming: 5 bases; J trimming: 4 bases; junction bases outside the gene matches: 9. CDR3 sequence reads: CASSHDRGERYNEQFF. DNA for the CDR3: TGTGCCAGCAGTCATGACAGGGGGGAACGGTACAATGAGCAGTTCTTC.